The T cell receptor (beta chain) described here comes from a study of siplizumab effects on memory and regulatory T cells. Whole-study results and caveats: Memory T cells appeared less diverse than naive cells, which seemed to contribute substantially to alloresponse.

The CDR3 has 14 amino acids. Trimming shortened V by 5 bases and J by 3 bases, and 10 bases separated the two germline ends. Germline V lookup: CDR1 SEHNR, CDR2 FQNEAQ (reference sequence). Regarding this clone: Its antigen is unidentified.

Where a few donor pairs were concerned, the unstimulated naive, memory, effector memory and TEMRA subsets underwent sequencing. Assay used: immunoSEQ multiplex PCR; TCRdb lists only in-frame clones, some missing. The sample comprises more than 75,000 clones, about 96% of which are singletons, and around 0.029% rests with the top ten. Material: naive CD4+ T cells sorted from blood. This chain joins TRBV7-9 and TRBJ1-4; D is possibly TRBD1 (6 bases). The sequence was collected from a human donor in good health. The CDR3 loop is CASSPGQPNEKLFF. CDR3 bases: TGTGCCAGCAGCCCCGGACAGCCTAATGAAAAACTGTTTTTT. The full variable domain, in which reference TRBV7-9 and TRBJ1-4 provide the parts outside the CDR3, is DTGVSQNPRHKITKRGQNVTFRCDPISEHNRLYWYRQTLGQGPEFLTYFQNEAQLEKSRLLSDRFSAERPKGSFSTLEIQRTEQGDSAMYLCASSPGQPNEKLFFGSGTQLSVL.